The next 31 T cell receptor beta chains were all read from a single sample in a study of CD8 T cells in Susac syndrome. About 0.5 to 1 ug RNA was reverse transcribed with random hexamers. Via MiXCR, TCRdb re-called the immunoSEQ multiplex PCR reads, giving one row per CDR3 protein. Of approximately 190,000 distinct CDR3 sequences in the sample, 85% to 95% are singletons; the top ten hold around 0.16%. Sequencing was performed on CD8+ T cells from PBMCs. Every receptor here comes from a human donor with Susac syndrome.

The V gene is TRBV12-3 or TRBV12-4, the J gene TRBJ2-1; TRBD2 agrees at 8 bases. The J segment lost 4 bases and the V segment lost 4 bases, leaving 3 bases of the junction unmatched. This CDR3 spans 14 amino acids. In DNA, the CDR3 is TGTGCCAGCAGTTCGGGACTAGTGTACAATGAGCAGTTCTTC. Translating gives CASSSGLVYNEQFF.

The chain has TRBV5-1 and TRBJ2-7, with D possibly being TRBD1 or TRBD2 (5 bases each). With 4 bases removed from V and 7 bases from J, the gap between germline ends came to 15 bases. Germline V gives CDR1 SGHRS, CDR2 YFSETQ. CDR3 length: 13 amino acids. The CDR3 sequence: CASSTGRGTEQYF. DNA of the CDR3: TGCGCCAGCAGCACGGGACGAGGTACGGAGCAGTACTTC.

The chain employs TRBV2 and TRBJ1-1; unclear D gene. This CDR3 is built from 13 residues. The germline V gene encodes CDR1 SNHLY and CDR2 FYNNEI. Between the trimmed V and J ends, which lost 4 bases and 0 bases, there was a span of 6 bases. The chain's CDR3 is CASSGDMNTEAFF. The DNA for the CDR3 is TGTGCCAGCAGTGGAGACATGAACACTGAAGCTTTCTTT.

The V call is TRBV5-1, the J call TRBJ2-5; no firm D call. Germline values: CDR1 SGHRS, CDR2 YFSETQ. Trimming cost V 0 bases and J 10 bases, with 22 bases left between them. The CDR3 totals 16 residues. The CDR3 DNA is TGCGCCAGCAGCTTGGATCTTCTCCACTTATCAAGAGACCAGTACTTC. It codes for CASSLDLLHLSRDQYF. Looking up the rest from reference TRBV5-1 and TRBJ2-5 gives the full variable domain: KAGVTQTPRYLIKTRGQQVTLSCSPISGHRSVSWYQQTPGQGLQFLFEYFSETQRNKGNFPGRFSGRQFSNSRSEMNVSTLELGDSALYLCASSLDLLHLSRDQYFGPGTRLLVL.

This chain connects TRBV7-9 to TRBJ2-7; TRBD2 is a possible D gene (5 bases). The CDR3 extends over 15 amino acids. Germline assignment: CDR1 SEHNR and CDR2 FQNEAQ (reference sequence). Trimming stripped 6 bases from V and 2 bases from J, with 17 bases between. DNA for the CDR3: TGTGCCAGCAGACTCGACGGGGATCGAGCCTACGAGCAGTACTTC. It encodes CASRLDGDRAYEQYF.

The chain is built from TRBV12-3 or TRBV12-4 and TRBJ2-3, with TRBD1 matching 9 bases. J gave up 3 bases and V 5 bases, and 3 bases lay outside the gene matches. The CDR3 consists of 14 residues. The CDR3: CASSTGQGTDTQYF. CDR3 nucleotides: TGTGCCAGCAGTACCGGACAGGGGACAGATACGCAGTATTTT.

The chain combines TRBV20-1 with TRBJ1-3; no definite D call. Germline V lookup: CDR1 DFQATT, CDR2 SNEGSKA (reference sequence). This CDR3 contains 15 residues. V was trimmed by 0 bases and J by 4 bases, leaving 13 bases between them. The CDR3 sequence: CSARDLGVGGNTIYF. Here the CDR3 DNA reads TGCAGTGCTAGAGATCTTGGGGTCGGGGGAAACACCATATATTTT.

The chain joins TRBV20-1 to TRBJ2-1; 10 bases match TRBD2. Trimming cost V 3 bases and J 7 bases; bases outside gene matches: 12. The CDR3 loop spans 16 amino acids. The germline V gene has CDR1 DFQATT and CDR2 SNEGSKA (reference sequence). As DNA, the CDR3 is TGCAGTGCTAGCCACCCCGTAGCGGGAGGTGGGAATGAGCAGTTCTTC. As protein: CSASHPVAGGGNEQFF.

The chain joins TRBV2 to TRBJ1-4; the match to TRBD1 covers 7 bases. The CDR3 is made up of 17 amino acids. Germline CDR1 and CDR2: SNHLY and FYNNEI. The V gene end was trimmed by 6 bases and the J gene end by 3 bases; junction bases not matched to a gene: 13. The CDR3 sequence is CASSTLYSGTANEKLFF. As DNA, the CDR3 is TGTGCCAGCAGCACTTTATACTCCGGGACAGCTAATGAAAAACTGTTTTTT.

The V call is TRBV18, the J call TRBJ2-7; 9 positions agree with TRBD2. The CDR3 is 15 residues long. Germline V gene lookup returns CDR1 KGHSH and CDR2 LQKENI. V shed 1 base and J 3 bases; nucleotides not matched to a gene: 4. The CDR3 bases are TGTGCCAGCTCACCACAAGAGCGGGGGGTCTACGAGCAGTACTTC. This codes for CASSPQERGVYEQYF.

The chain joins TRBV20-1 to TRBJ2-1, with 10 bases lining up with TRBD2. J gave up 2 bases and V 0 bases, and 7 bases lay outside the gene matches. CDR3 length: 17 amino acids. Looked up from germline, CDR1 is DFQATT and CDR2 is SNEGSKA (reference sequence). The CDR3 DNA reads as TGCAGTGCTAGAGATTACCTAGCGGGAGTGACCTACAATGAGCAGTTCTTC. Its protein product is CSARDYLAGVTYNEQFF.

The CDR3 DNA follows: TGTGCCAGCAGCCCCTTAGCGGGGGGCTACCAAGAGACCCAGTACTTC. This codes for CASSPLAGGYQETQYF. This chain joins TRBV13 and TRBJ2-5, with 10 positions matching TRBD2. CDR1 and CDR2 (germline): PRHDT, FYEKMQ (reference sequence). The CDR3 covers 16 residues. V lost 5 bases and J lost 0; bases outside the gene matches: 6.

The V gene is TRBV30, the J gene TRBJ2-7; 9 nucleotides align to TRBD1. Trimming at V came to 0 bases and at J to 4 bases, leaving 1 base not matched to a gene. Germline assignment: CDR1 GTSNPN and CDR2 SVGIG (reference sequence). The CDR3 consists of 13 residues. The CDR3, as DNA: TGTGCCTGGAGTGTAGGGACAGGGTACGAGCAGTACTTC. Protein: CAWSVGTGYEQYF.

This clonotype was seen a single time. The CDR3 nucleotides are TGTGCCAGCAGTGACATTCCGGGACAGGGAAGCACTGAAGCTTTCTTT. Its translation is CASSDIPGQGSTEAFF. This chain connects TRBV6-1 to TRBJ1-1, with 9 bases identical to TRBD1. This CDR3 is 16 amino acids long. V lost 3 bases and J lost 4; bases outside the gene matches: 9. Germline V CDR1 and CDR2: MNHNS, SASEGT.

V is TRBV11-2 and J is TRBJ2-7; 9 bases align to TRBD1. The CDR3 covers 15 residues. CDR1 is SGHAT and CDR2 is FQNNGV in the germline V gene. The V segment lost 2 bases and the J segment 3 bases; nucleotides outside the gene matches: 5. The chain's CDR3 is CASSLKDRGIYEQYF. The CDR3 region has the DNA TGTGCCAGCAGCTTAAAGGACAGGGGTATCTACGAGCAGTACTTC.

The V call is TRBV4-1, the J call TRBJ1-1; no clear D gene. Between the trimmed V and J ends, which lost 4 bases and 6 bases, there was a span of 6 bases. Germline assignment: CDR1 MGHRA and CDR2 YSYEKL. The CDR3 has 11 residues. In DNA, the CDR3 is TGCGCCAGCAGCCCCCCCCCTGAAGCTTTCTTT. Protein sequence: CASSPPPEAFF.

V usage is TRBV18 and J usage is TRBJ2-7; 7 bases fit TRBD1. Trimming cost V 3 bases and J 2 bases; bases outside gene matches: 4. Germline CDR1 KGHSH, CDR2 LQKENI. This CDR3 has 14 residues. DNA of the CDR3: TGTGCCAGCTCACCCCGGGACAGTCCCTACGAGCAGTACTTC. Translating gives CASSPRDSPYEQYF. Looking up the rest from reference TRBV18 and TRBJ2-7 gives the full variable domain: NAGVMQNPRHLVRRRGQEARLRCSPMKGHSHVYWYRQLPEEGLKFMVYLQKENIIDESGMPKERFSAEFPKEGPSILRIQQVVRGDSAAYFCASSPRDSPYEQYFGPGTRLTVT.

This sequence joins TRBV9 and TRBJ1-2, with D perhaps TRBD1 (5 bases). Trimming removed 0 bases from V and 3 bases from J, with 9 bases in between. The germline CDR1 and CDR2 sequences are SGDLS and YYNGEE. The CDR3 is made up of 14 amino acids. The CDR3 DNA sequence: TGTGCCAGCAGCGTAGTCGGAGGGGACTATGGCTACACCTTC. Encoded protein: CASSVVGGDYGYTF.

The chain is built from TRBV13 and TRBJ2-2; D is ambiguous. Germline V gene sequence: CDR1 PRHDT, CDR2 FYEKMQ (reference sequence). This CDR3 is 13 amino acids long. Trimming stripped 3 bases from V and 7 bases from J, with 9 bases between. The CDR3 spells CASSFRLDGELFF. The CDR3 bases are TGTGCCAGCAGCTTCAGACTGGACGGGGAGCTGTTTTTT.

The rearrangement joins TRBV9 to TRBJ2-5, with 7 bases identical to TRBD1. The CDR3 length is 14 residues. After removal of 4 bases from V and 0 bases from J, the junction contained 3 bases not matched to a gene. The V gene's germline CDR1 is SGDLS and CDR2 YYNGEE. CDR3 sequence: CASSTDRYQETQYF. The CDR3 region has the DNA TGTGCCAGCAGCACGGACAGGTACCAAGAGACCCAGTACTTC.

The chain is built from TRBV9 and TRBJ2-1, with 12 bases identical to TRBD2. The germline V gene has CDR1 SGDLS and CDR2 YYNGEE. V gave up 7 bases and J gave up 6 bases; unmatched junction bases: 8. The CDR3 length is 15 residues. CDR3 sequence: CASGETSGGVNEQFF. DNA of the CDR3: TGTGCCAGCGGGGAGACTAGCGGGGGTGTCAATGAGCAGTTCTTC.

This clonotype was observed a single time. This chain uses TRBV3-1 with TRBJ1-4; no clear D gene. The CDR3 extends over 15 amino acids. V dropped 1 base and J dropped 7 bases, with 13 bases sitting between them. Per the germline V gene, CDR1 is LGHDT and CDR2 is YNNKEL (reference sequence). The CDR3 region is CASSQVLGGSEKLFF. The CDR3 nucleotides are TGTGCCAGCAGCCAAGTTCTCGGAGGGAGTGAAAAACTGTTTTTT.

The V call is TRBV4-1, the J call TRBJ2-5, with no clear D. Germline CDR1 reads MGHRA; CDR2 reads YSYEKL. The CDR3 runs to 13 residues. Trimming removed 1 base at V and 5 bases at J, with 8 bases between. Here the CDR3 DNA reads TGCGCCAGCAGCCAAGTCGTCCTGGAGACCCAGTACTTC. Its translation: CASSQVVLETQYF.

V gene TRBV27 combines with J gene TRBJ2-7, with 7 bases lining up with TRBD1. Germline V CDR1 and CDR2: MNHEY, SMNVEV (reference sequence). J gave up 0 bases and V 4 bases, and 9 bases lay outside the gene matches. CDR3 length: 16 residues. In nucleotides, the CDR3 is TGTGCCAGCAGTTACACCGGGACAGCAGCCTCCTACGAGCAGTACTTC. Its translation is CASSYTGTAASYEQYF.

The rearrangement uses TRBV30 and TRBJ2-7; D is unresolved. The CDR3 is 13 amino acids. Germline CDR1 GTSNPN, CDR2 SVGIG (reference sequence). V lost 0 bases to trimming and J lost 3 bases, with 9 bases between them. CDR3 residues: CAWSVQTGYEQYF. The CDR3 DNA sequence: TGTGCCTGGAGTGTCCAGACCGGCTACGAGCAGTACTTC.

The chain joins TRBV7-9 to TRBJ2-1, with 12 bases aligning to TRBD2. CDR3 length: 18 amino acids. Trimming removed 7 bases from V and 0 bases from J; junction bases left unmatched: 10. The germline V gene encodes CDR1 SEHNR and CDR2 FQNEAQ (reference sequence). The CDR3 sequence: CASTRGSSGRDSYNEQFF. Here the CDR3 DNA reads TGTGCCAGCACCCGGGGTTCTAGCGGGAGGGACTCCTACAATGAGCAGTTCTTC. The whole variable domain, remainder taken from reference TRBV7-9 and TRBJ2-1, is DTGVSQNPRHKITKRGQNVTFRCDPISEHNRLYWYRQTLGQGPEFLTYFQNEAQLEKSRLLSDRFSAERPKGSFSTLEIQRTEQGDSAMYLCASTRGSSGRDSYNEQFFGPGTRLTVL.

This clonotype has only one observation. The V gene is TRBV7-9, the J gene TRBJ2-2; possible D gene TRBD1, 8 bases. Germline CDR1 and CDR2: SEHNR and FQNEAQ (reference sequence). CDR3 length equals 15 residues. V was trimmed by 5 bases and J by 7 bases, leaving 17 bases between them. In DNA form, the CDR3 reads TGTGCCAGCAGCCCCCGGACAGGGAGGGTCGGGGAGCTGTTTTTT. Translating gives CASSPRTGRVGELFF.

V is TRBV9 and J is TRBJ2-7, with 10 bases lining up with TRBD2. Per germline, CDR1 SGDLS and CDR2 YYNGEE. The J segment lost 5 bases and the V segment lost 4 bases, leaving 6 bases of the junction unmatched. This CDR3 contains 14 residues. The chain's CDR3 is CASSPIAGGHEQYF. In nucleotides, the CDR3 is TGTGCCAGCAGCCCCATAGCGGGGGGCCACGAGCAGTACTTC.

This clonotype was seen just once. This sequence joins TRBV13 and TRBJ1-2; 9 bases line up with TRBD1. The germline V gene has CDR1 PRHDT and CDR2 FYEKMQ (reference sequence). The CDR3 loop spans 12 amino acids. The V and J ends lost 5 bases and 6 bases, in that order; junction bases with no gene match: 1. The CDR3, as DNA: TGTGCCAGCAGCGACAGGGGGGATGGCTACACCTTC. It encodes CASSDRGDGYTF.

This clonotype was seen a handful of times. The genes are TRBV7-9 and TRBJ2-5; 13 positions agree with TRBD2. The CDR3 has 14 amino acids. After removal of 5 bases from V and 5 bases from J, the junction contained 2 bases not matched to a gene. The germline V gene has CDR1 SEHNR and CDR2 FQNEAQ (reference sequence). The CDR3 DNA reads TGTGCCAGCAGCGCGGGACTAGCGGGGGAGACCCAGTACTTC. This gives the protein CASSAGLAGETQYF.

The rearrangement links TRBV12-3 or TRBV12-4 to TRBJ1-1; maybe TRBD1 (5 bases). The CDR3 is 13 residues long. The V end lost 4 bases, the J end lost 3 bases, and 9 bases lay between the germline ends. This CDR3 is CASSWGSHTEAFF. The CDR3, as DNA: TGTGCCAGCAGTTGGGGGAGCCACACTGAAGCTTTCTTT.